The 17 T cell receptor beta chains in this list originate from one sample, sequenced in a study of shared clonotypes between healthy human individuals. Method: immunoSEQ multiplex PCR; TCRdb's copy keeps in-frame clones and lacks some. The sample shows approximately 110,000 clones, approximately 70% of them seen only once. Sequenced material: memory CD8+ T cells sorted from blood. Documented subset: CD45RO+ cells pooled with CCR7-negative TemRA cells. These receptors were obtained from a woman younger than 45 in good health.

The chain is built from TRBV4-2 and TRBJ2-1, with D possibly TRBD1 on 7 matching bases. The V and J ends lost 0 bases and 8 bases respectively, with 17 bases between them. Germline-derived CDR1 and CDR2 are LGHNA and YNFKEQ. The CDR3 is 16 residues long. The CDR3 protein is CASSQDSNRGGDEQFF. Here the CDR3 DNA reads TGTGCCAGCAGCCAAGATTCGAACAGGGGAGGCGATGAGCAGTTCTTC.

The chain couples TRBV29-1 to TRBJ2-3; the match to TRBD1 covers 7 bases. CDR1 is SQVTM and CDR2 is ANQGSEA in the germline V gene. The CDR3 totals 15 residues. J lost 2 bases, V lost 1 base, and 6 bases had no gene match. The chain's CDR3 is CSVEVGTDHTDTQYF. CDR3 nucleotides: TGCAGCGTTGAAGTTGGGACAGACCACACAGATACGCAGTATTTT.

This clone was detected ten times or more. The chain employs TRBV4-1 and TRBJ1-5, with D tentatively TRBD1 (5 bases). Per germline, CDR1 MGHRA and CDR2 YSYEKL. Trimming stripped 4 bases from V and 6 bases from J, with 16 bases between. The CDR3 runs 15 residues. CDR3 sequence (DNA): TGCGCCAGCAGCCCCGGGTGGGGGGTCAGTCAGCCCCAGCATTTT. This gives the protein CASSPGWGVSQPQHF.

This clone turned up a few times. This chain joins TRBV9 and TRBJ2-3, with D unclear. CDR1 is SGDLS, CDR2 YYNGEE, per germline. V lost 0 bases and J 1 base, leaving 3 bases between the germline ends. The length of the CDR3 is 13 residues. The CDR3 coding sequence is TGTGCCAGCAGCGTAGAGGGCACAGATACGCAGTATTTT. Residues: CASSVEGTDTQYF.

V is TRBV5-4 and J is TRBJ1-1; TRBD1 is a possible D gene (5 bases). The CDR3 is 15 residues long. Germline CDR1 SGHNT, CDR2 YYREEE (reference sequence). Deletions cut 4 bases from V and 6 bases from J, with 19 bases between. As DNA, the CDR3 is TGTGCCAGCAGCCCTCCGACCTCACGGGGCGCTGAAGCTTTCTTT. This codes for CASSPPTSRGAEAFF.

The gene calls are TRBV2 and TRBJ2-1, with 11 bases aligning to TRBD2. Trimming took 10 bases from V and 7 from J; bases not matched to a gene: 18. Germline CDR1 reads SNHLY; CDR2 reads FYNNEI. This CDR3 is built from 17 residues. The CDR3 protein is CATILLSLAGVWNEQFF. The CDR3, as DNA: TGTGCCACCATACTCCTATCACTAGCGGGAGTGTGGAATGAGCAGTTCTTC.

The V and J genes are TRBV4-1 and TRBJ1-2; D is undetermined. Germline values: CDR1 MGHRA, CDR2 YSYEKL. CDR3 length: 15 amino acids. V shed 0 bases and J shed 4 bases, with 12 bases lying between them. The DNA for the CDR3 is TGCGCCAGCAGCCAAGATAGGCCAGCACTCTATGGCTACACCTTC. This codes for CASSQDRPALYGYTF.

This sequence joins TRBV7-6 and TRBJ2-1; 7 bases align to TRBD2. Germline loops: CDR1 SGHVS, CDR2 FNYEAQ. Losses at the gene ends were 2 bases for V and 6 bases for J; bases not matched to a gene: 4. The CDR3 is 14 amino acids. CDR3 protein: CASSLRREFNEQFF. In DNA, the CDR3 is TGTGCCAGCAGCTTAAGGCGGGAGTTCAATGAGCAGTTCTTC.

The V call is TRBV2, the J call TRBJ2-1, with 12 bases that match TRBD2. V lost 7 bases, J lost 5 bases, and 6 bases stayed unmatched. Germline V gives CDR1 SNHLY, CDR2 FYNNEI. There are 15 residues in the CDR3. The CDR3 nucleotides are TGTGCCAGCAATGATGGACTAGCGGGGAACAATGAGCAGTTCTTC. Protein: CASNDGLAGNNEQFF.

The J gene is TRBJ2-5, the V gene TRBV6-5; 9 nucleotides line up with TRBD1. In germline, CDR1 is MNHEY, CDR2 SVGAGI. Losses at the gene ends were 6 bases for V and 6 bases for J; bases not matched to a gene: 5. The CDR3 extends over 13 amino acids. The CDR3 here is CASSLQGAKTQYF. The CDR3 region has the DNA TGTGCCAGCAGCCTACAGGGGGCGAAGACCCAGTACTTC.

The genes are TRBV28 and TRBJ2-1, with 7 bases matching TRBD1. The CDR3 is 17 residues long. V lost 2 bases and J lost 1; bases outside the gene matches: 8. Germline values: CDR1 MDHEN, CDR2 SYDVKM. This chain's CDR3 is CASSLHRQGRSYNEQFF. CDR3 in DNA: TGTGCCAGCAGTTTACACAGACAGGGTAGATCCTACAATGAGCAGTTCTTC.

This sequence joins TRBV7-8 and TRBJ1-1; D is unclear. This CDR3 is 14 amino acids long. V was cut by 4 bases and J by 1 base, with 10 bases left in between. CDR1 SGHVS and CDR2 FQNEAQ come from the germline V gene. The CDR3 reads CASSSRTENTEAFF. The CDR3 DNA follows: TGTGCCAGCAGCTCGCGGACGGAGAACACTGAAGCTTTCTTT.

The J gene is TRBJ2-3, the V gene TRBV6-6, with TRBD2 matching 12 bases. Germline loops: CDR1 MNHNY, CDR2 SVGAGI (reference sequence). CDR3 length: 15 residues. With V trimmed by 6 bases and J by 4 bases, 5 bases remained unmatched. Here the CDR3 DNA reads TGTGCCAGCAGCCAAACTAGCGGGAGGTCAGATACGCAGTATTTT. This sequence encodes CASSQTSGRSDTQYF.

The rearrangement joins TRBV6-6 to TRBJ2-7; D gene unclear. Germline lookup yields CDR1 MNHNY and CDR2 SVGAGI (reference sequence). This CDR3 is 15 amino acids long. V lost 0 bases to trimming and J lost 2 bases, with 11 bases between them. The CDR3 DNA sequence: TGTGCCAGCAGTTACTCGAAACAGCAGCCCTACGAGCAGTACTTC. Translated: CASSYSKQQPYEQYF.

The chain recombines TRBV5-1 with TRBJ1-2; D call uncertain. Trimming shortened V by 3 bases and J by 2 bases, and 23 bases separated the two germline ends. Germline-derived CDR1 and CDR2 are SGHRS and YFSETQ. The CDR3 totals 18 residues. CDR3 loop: CASSSLPGRGTTNYGYTF. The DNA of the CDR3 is TGCGCCAGCAGCTCATTGCCGGGCAGAGGAACTACAAACTATGGCTACACCTTC.

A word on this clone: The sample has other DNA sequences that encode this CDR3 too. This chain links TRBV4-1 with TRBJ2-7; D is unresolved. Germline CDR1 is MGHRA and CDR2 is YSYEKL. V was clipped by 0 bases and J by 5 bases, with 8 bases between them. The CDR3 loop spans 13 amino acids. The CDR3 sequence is CASSQDPGHEQYF. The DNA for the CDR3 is TGCGCCAGCAGCCAAGACCCCGGCCACGAGCAGTACTTC.

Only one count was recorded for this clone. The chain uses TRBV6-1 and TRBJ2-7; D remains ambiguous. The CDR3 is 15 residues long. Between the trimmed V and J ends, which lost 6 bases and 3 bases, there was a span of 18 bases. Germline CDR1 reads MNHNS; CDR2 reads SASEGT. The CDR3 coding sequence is TGTGCCAGCAGGCCCCCCGGGCAGGCTTTCTACGAGCAGTACTTC. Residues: CASRPPGQAFYEQYF.